This T cell receptor beta chain was identified in a study of T cell repertoires in cytomegalovirus infection. CDR3 length: 14 amino acids. Trimming removed 4 bases from V and 3 bases from J, with 12 bases in between. Germline CDR1 SGHTA, CDR2 FQGNSA. This clonotype ranks as medium-sized (0.01 to 0.1%). TCRdb reprocessed the reads via MiXCR and lists one record per CDR3 protein. The table lists roughly 200,000 distinct CDR3 sequences, about a sixth of them singletons, with about 23% in the top ten. The clonotype comes from a human donor in good health (CMV status not recorded). Some clones in this sample may be carry-over from other donors' samples. The chain links TRBV7-2 to TRBJ1-1; D is undetermined. The sample comprised CD8+ T cells from PBMCs. The CDR3 region is CASSSDTFYTEAFF. Here the CDR3 DNA reads TGTGCCAGCAGCTCCGATACCTTCTACACTGAAGCTTTCTTT.